This T cell receptor beta chain derives from a study of cytomegalovirus exposure and HLA in healthy donors. About this clone: Its antigen remains unidentified.

Method: immunoSEQ multiplex PCR; TCRdb's copy keeps in-frame clones and lacks some. The table shows about 160,000 clones, with around 96% occurring only once. Points from the study as a whole: The study put under 200 TCR beta chains on its list as cytomegalovirus-associated. The finding came from a later analysis; first-cohort TCR clusters tended to co-occur in the approximately 120 validation repertoires.

Germline CDR1 and CDR2: GTSNPN and SVGIG (reference sequence). CDR3 length: 13 amino acids. Trimming at V came to 3 bases and at J to 7 bases, leaving 5 bases not matched to a gene. The donors were in the approximately 120-subject validation cohort, distinct from the 666-subject first cohort. J is TRBJ2-7 and V is TRBV30; 11 bases match TRBD1. This clonotype was sampled from a woman aged 18 to 35 in good health and CMV-seronegative. Sequenced: PBMCs. The chain's CDR3 is CAWSLGTGGEQYF. DNA for the CDR3: TGTGCCTGGAGCCTAGGGACAGGGGGGGAGCAGTACTTC.